The rows below give T cell receptor beta chains drawn from one sample of a study of T cell responses to AZD1222 COVID-19 vaccine. Clones were sequenced by immunoSEQ multiplex PCR, and TCRdb holds only the in-frame ones, with some missing. The sample lists about 110,000 clones, 85% to 90% occurring once. This specimen consisted of peripheral blood, obtained 28 days after the second AZD1222 dose. All receptors come from an adult who received the AZD1222 COVID-19 vaccine. CDR3s include the opening cysteine and the closing phenylalanine or tryptophan. The D gene is left open where the match is weak.

>TRBD1|TRBV10-3
CAISESGTGGNQPQHF
>TRBD2|TRBV28
CASSFRTSGGTKEQFF
>.|TRBV18
CASSPSLGETQYF
>.|TRBV4-3
CASSQDMGEGANTGELFF
>.|TRBV25-1
CASRQANTGELFF
>.|TRBV27
CASSIGSGGAYEQYF
>.|TRBV5-4
CASSLLTVETQYF
>TRBD2|TRBV5-1
CASSWGLAGGGEQYF
>.|TRBV19
CASEGEGYVAQHF
>TRBD1|TRBV5-7
CASSFPGQGIYGYTF
>.|TRBV5-5
CASSLGGQGVGEKLFF
>TRBD1|TRBV4-1
CASSRKTGRQGGTDTQYF
>.|TRBV28
CASSWSGNFYGYTF
>.|TRBV5-1
CASSLTGGTQYF
>TRBD2|TRBV9
CASSGGGTIETQYF
>.|TRBV10-3
CAISLGSTDTQYF
>TRBD1|TRBV28
CASSYPPGQGSNQPQHF